The source of this T cell receptor (beta chain) is a study of blood T cell repertoires in COVID-19. Study summary: PBMCs, B-cell-depleted T cells, or T cells provided the cDNA or gDNA that made up the material.

The CDR3 consists of 13 residues. The V and J ends lost 5 bases and 5 bases, in that order; junction bases with no gene match: 3. Membership in each cohort depended on participant-reported clinical history. Source study methods: Nucleated cell number was recorded as an estimate derived from reference gene primer amplification. Repertoires were generated with immunoSEQ multiplex PCR, while TCRdb's copy carries only in-frame clones and drops some. V and J calls plus clone size are reproduced from that table; the DNA served to infer D and trimming. The sample lists some 210,000 clones, approximately 86% occurring once.

This chain links TRBV12-3 or TRBV12-4 with TRBJ2-1, with 7 positions matching TRBD2. Material for sequencing was PBMCs or T cells enriched from blood (not recorded which). This TCR was sampled from a young man with acute COVID-19. This chain's CDR3 is CASSPGLNNEQFF. CDR3 in DNA: TGTGCCAGCAGTCCGGGACTAAACAATGAGCAGTTCTTC.